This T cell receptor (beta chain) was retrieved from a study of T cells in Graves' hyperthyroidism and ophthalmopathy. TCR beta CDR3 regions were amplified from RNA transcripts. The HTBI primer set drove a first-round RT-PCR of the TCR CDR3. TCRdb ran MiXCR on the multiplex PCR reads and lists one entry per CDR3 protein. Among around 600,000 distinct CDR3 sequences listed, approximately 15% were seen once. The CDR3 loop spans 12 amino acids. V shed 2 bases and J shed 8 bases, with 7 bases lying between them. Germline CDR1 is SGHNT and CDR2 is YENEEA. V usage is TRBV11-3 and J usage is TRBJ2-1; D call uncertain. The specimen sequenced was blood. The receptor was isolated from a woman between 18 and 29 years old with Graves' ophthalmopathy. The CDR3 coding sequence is TGTGCCAGCAGCTTAATAGCCGATGAGCAGTTCTTC. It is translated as CASSLIADEQFF.